This TCR beta chain was captured by sequencing in a study of T cells in Graves' hyperthyroidism and ophthalmopathy. About the research overall: Peripheral blood was taken when the disease was first diagnosed, before any treatment began.

This clonotype was seen at least ten times. The CDR3 is 15 amino acids. Germline V CDR1 and CDR2: KGHDR, SFDVKD. V lost 5 bases to trimming and J lost 2 bases; unmatched junction nucleotides: 8. TCR beta CDR3 regions were amplified from RNA. An initial round of RT-PCR targeting the TCR CDR3 relied on the HTBI primer set. TCRdb re-called the multiplex PCR reads with MiXCR, one entry per CDR3 protein. This table has 460,000 or so distinct CDR3 sequences, approximately 15% appearing once. Material for sequencing was blood. The receptor was derived from a woman aged 18 to 35 with Graves' hyperthyroidism. This chain links TRBV24-1 with TRBJ2-7; TRBD1 aligns across 7 bases. The CDR3 loop reads CATSGLTGPPYEQYV. CDR3 nucleotide sequence: TGTGCCACCAGTGGCTTGACAGGGCCACCCTACGAGCAGTACGTC.